This T cell receptor (beta chain) was retrieved from a study of T cell responses to AZD1222 COVID-19 vaccine. General study findings and limits: Compared with day 0, the breadth and depth of the Spike-specific TCR repertoire rose significantly after two doses of AZD1222. Dominant at 160-218 and 743-854, vaccine-associated CD4 TCRs also spanned spike. Baseline seropositivity occurred in only a handful of AZD1222 recipients. Unmutated regions of variants are reportedly targeted by nearly half of spike-specific TCRs.

Germline loops: CDR1 SGDLS, CDR2 YYNGEE. The CDR3 runs 12 residues. V was shortened by 4 bases and J by 10 bases, with 12 bases between the two germline ends. This clone has more than one count but fewer than ten. Its antigen is currently unknown. Sequenced by immunoSEQ multiplex PCR; TCRdb stores in-frame clones only, minus some. The sample lists 65,000 to 85,000 clones, approximately 84% occurring once. This material consisted of peripheral blood, taken on day 0 of AZD1222 vaccination. The origin of this receptor is an adult in good health. This chain links TRBV9 with TRBJ2-1, with D perhaps matching TRBD1 (5 bases). The CDR3 DNA is TGTGCCAGCAGCCCCGGACATAAGGAGCAGTTCTTC. Its protein product is CASSPGHKEQFF.